This entry lists 32 T cell receptor beta chains sequenced from one sample in a study of cytomegalovirus exposure and HLA in healthy donors (dated by TCRdb to about 2017). The method behind the library was the immunoSEQ multiplex PCR assay. For the multiplex PCR, a mixture combining 60 forward primers for TCR Vbeta segments and 13 reverse primers for TCR Jbeta segments was used. This is the immuneACCESS table as TCRdb keeps it, with only in-frame sequences that have V and J called. A part of the clones is gone; compared with another copy, unresolved V genes explain less than half, and the rest is unexplained. This sample holds 200,000 to 300,000 clones; approximately 84% were observed only once. The biggest ten clones account for roughly 2% of the sample. Sequencing was performed on PBMCs. These receptors all come from a woman between 40 and 50 years old in good health and CMV-seropositive.

The chain links TRBV29-1 to TRBJ2-4, with 10 bases matching TRBD2. The junction had 16 bases not matched to a gene; V was cut back by 5 bases and J by 0 bases. The germline CDR1 and CDR2 sequences are SQVTM and ANQGSEA. The CDR3 extends over 19 amino acids. CDR3 in DNA: TGCAGCGTTCGGGGGGGGGCTAGCGGGAGTGGCCCAGCCAAAAACATTCAGTACTTC. Translating it yields CSVRGGASGSGPAKNIQYF.

This clone came up a few times. The chain recombines TRBV25-1 with TRBJ1-2; D may be TRBD1 (6 bases). This CDR3 region has 15 residues. CDR1 and CDR2 (germline): MGHDK, SYGVNS. Trimming cost V 3 bases and J 3 bases, with 14 bases left between them. Written as DNA, the CDR3 is TGTGCCAGCAGTGATCCGGCAGGGGCTTACTATGGCTACACCTTC. This encodes CASSDPAGAYYGYTF.

The rearrangement joins TRBV28 to TRBJ2-1; the D gene is possibly TRBD2 (6 bases). Germline values: CDR1 MDHEN, CDR2 SYDVKM. This CDR3 is built from 12 residues. Trimming pared 9 bases from V and 3 bases from J, leaving 9 bases between. This CDR3 is CASWDFYNEQFF. DNA for the CDR3: TGTGCCAGTTGGGACTTCTACAATGAGCAGTTCTTC.

The V and J genes are TRBV7-2 and TRBJ2-7, with D unclear. Per the germline V gene, CDR1 is SGHTA and CDR2 is FQGNSA. V lost 1 base and J lost 0, with 7 bases in between. This CDR3 spans 14 amino acids. DNA of the CDR3: TGTGCCAGCAGCTTAGATGTCGGCTCCTACGAGCAGTACTTC. Encoded protein: CASSLDVGSYEQYF.

The rearrangement uses TRBV19 and TRBJ1-4; 11 bases match TRBD1. V lost 5 bases to trimming and J lost 9 bases; unmatched junction nucleotides: 5. The CDR3 totals 14 residues. Per germline, CDR1 LNHDA and CDR2 SQIVND (reference sequence). The DNA of the CDR3 is TGTGCCAGTAGTGAAGGACAGGGGGCTAAAAAACTGTTTTTT. Translation: CASSEGQGAKKLFF.

V and J are TRBV4-3 and TRBJ2-7; 7 nucleotides agree with TRBD1. Germline CDR1 is LGHNA and CDR2 is YSLEER. CDR3 length equals 15 residues. Trimming removed 0 bases from V and 0 bases from J; junction bases left unmatched: 2. Here the CDR3 DNA reads TGCGCCAGCAGCCAAGATACAGGGGCCTCCTACGAGCAGTACTTC. It is translated as CASSQDTGASYEQYF.

The CDR3 spells CAWSIDPGNQPQHF. Written as DNA, the CDR3 is TGTGCCTGGAGCATAGACCCAGGGAATCAGCCCCAGCATTTT. This chain connects TRBV30 to TRBJ1-5, with D perhaps TRBD1 (5 bases). This CDR3 has 14 residues. Deletions cut 3 bases from V and 4 bases from J, with 13 bases between. Germline CDR1 reads GTSNPN; CDR2 reads SVGIG (reference sequence).

Remarks on this clone: Other DNA sequences in this sample translate to the same CDR3. The chain combines TRBV4-2 with TRBJ2-7; 7 bases are shared with TRBD2. This CDR3 contains 16 residues. J gave up 9 bases and V 0 bases, and 14 bases lay outside the gene matches. Germline V CDR1 and CDR2: LGHNA, YNFKEQ. This chain's CDR3 is CASSQDTLAEGTRQYF. The CDR3 DNA is TGTGCCAGCAGCCAAGATACGCTAGCGGAAGGTACGAGGCAGTACTTC.

This clone was seen only a few times. The V and J genes are TRBV19 and TRBJ1-1, with TRBD1 as a possible D gene (6 bases). The germline V gene has CDR1 LNHDA and CDR2 SQIVND (reference sequence). The V end was cut by 4 bases, the J end by 0 bases, with 12 bases between. The CDR3 loop spans 15 amino acids. The CDR3 region is CASSRDTGMNTEAFF. The CDR3 coding sequence is TGTGCCAGTAGTAGGGATACAGGGATGAACACTGAAGCTTTCTTT.

The V gene is TRBV11-2, the J gene TRBJ2-2; no reliable D call. V was clipped by 5 bases and J by 1 base, with 17 bases between them. The CDR3 length is 17 residues. CDR1 is SGHAT and CDR2 is FQNNGV in the germline V gene. The CDR3 coding sequence is TGTGCCAGCAGCCCCGCCGCGCTACTGAAGAACACCGGGGAGCTGTTTTTT. It translates to CASSPAALLKNTGELFF.

The CDR3 here is CASSSQGVANTEAFF. CDR3 nucleotide sequence: TGCGCCAGCAGCTCCCAGGGGGTTGCGAACACTGAAGCTTTCTTT. This chain connects TRBV4-3 to TRBJ1-1; TRBD1 agrees at 7 bases. This CDR3 region has 15 residues. Germline V gene sequence: CDR1 LGHNA, CDR2 YSLEER. The V segment lost 5 bases and the J segment 1 base; nucleotides outside the gene matches: 7.

Only one count was recorded for this clone. The rearrangement joins TRBV7-8 to TRBJ2-5; 10 bases fit TRBD2. The CDR3 contains 18 residues. Looked up from germline, CDR1 is SGHVS and CDR2 is FQNEAQ. With V trimmed by 0 bases and J by 4 bases, 11 bases remained unmatched. DNA for the CDR3: TGTGCCAGCAGCTTAGCGGTTCTAGCGGGAGTGATGGGAGAGACCCAGTACTTC. It encodes CASSLAVLAGVMGETQYF.

This chain joins TRBV19 and TRBJ1-4; D is perhaps TRBD1 (5 bases). Trimming removed 3 bases at V and 9 bases at J, with 14 bases between. Germline V gene data show CDR1 as LNHDA and CDR2 as SQIVND (reference sequence). The length of the CDR3 is 14 residues. CDR3 in DNA: TGTGCCAGTAGTATCGGGGGGGGTCAGCAAAAACTGTTTTTT. Its protein is CASSIGGGQQKLFF.

This clone has just one count. V and J are TRBV2 and TRBJ1-1, with TRBD1 as a possible D gene (5 bases). This CDR3 contains 14 residues. Per the germline V gene, CDR1 is SNHLY and CDR2 is FYNNEI. Trimming pared 1 base from V and 1 base from J, leaving 7 bases between. The CDR3 is CASSEGRANTEAFF. In DNA, the CDR3 is TGTGCCAGCAGTGAAGGCAGGGCGAACACTGAAGCTTTCTTT.

Notes on this clone: Sequence at one end of the junction differs from germline and may be a read error. The chain employs TRBV7-7 and TRBJ2-5; TRBD1 matches at 8 bases. Germline CDR1 and CDR2: SSHAT and FNYEAQ (reference sequence). The CDR3 sequence is 15 residues long. DNA of the CDR3: TGTGCTAGCAGCCGCGTGGACAGGGACGGAGAGACCCAGTACTTC. As protein: CASSRVDRDGETQYF. Full variable domain (rest looked up from reference TRBV7-7 and TRBJ2-5): GAGVSQSPRYKVTKRGQDVTLRCDPISSHATLYWYQQALGQGPEFLTYFNYEAQPDKSGLPSDRFSAERPEGSISTLTIQRTEQRDSAMYRCASSRVDRDGETQYFGPGTRLLVL.

This clone was seen a few times. CDR3 protein: CASSQGRGAYNEQFF. For the CDR3, the DNA is TGCGCCAGCAGCCAAGGCAGGGGGGCCTACAATGAGCAGTTCTTC. The V gene is TRBV4-3, the J gene TRBJ2-1, with a weak D call TRBD1 (7 bases). V lost 1 base and J 2 bases, leaving 9 bases between the germline ends. The V gene's germline CDR1 is LGHNA and CDR2 YSLEER. The CDR3 is 15 residues long.

The chain employs TRBV7-2 and TRBJ2-2, with a weak D call TRBD2 (5 bases). V lost 5 bases and J lost 5, with 24 bases in between. Germline V gives CDR1 SGHTA, CDR2 FQGNSA. The CDR3 totals 18 residues. CDR3: CASSPSLLASRGTGELFF. The CDR3 region has the DNA TGTGCCAGCAGCCCATCCCTTTTAGCGTCACGAGGGACCGGGGAGCTGTTTTTT.

The J gene is TRBJ2-2, the V gene TRBV9, with 9 bases that match TRBD2. V dropped 0 bases and J dropped 5; count of bases not matched to a gene: 8. Germline CDR1 SGDLS, CDR2 YYNGEE. This CDR3 spans 17 amino acids. The CDR3 bases are TGTGCCAGCAGCGTAGTGGCTAGCGGGACAGCAACCGGGGAGCTGTTTTTT. This translates into CASSVVASGTATGELFF.

The chain couples TRBV7-9 to TRBJ1-6; no reliable D call. Germline loops: CDR1 SEHNR, CDR2 FQNEAQ (reference sequence). Trimming left V 5 bases short and J 7 bases short, with 15 bases between. CDR3 length: 15 residues. The CDR3 loop reads CASSTSDLGNSPLHF. The CDR3 coding sequence is TGTGCCAGCAGCACCAGTGACCTCGGGAATTCACCCCTCCACTTT.

The chain recombines TRBV4-3 with TRBJ2-7, with 10 bases identical to TRBD2. This CDR3 contains 15 residues. V trimming: 2 bases; J trimming: 3 bases; junction bases outside the gene matches: 4. Germline V gene lookup returns CDR1 LGHNA and CDR2 YSLEER. CDR3 in amino acids: CASSQQAGGRYEQYF. Written as DNA, the CDR3 is TGCGCCAGCAGCCAACAAGCGGGAGGGCGCTACGAGCAGTACTTC.

This chain links TRBV7-9 with TRBJ2-7; TRBD2 aligns across 9 bases. The CDR3 loop spans 15 amino acids. V was pared by 1 base and J by 7 bases, with 8 bases of the junction left unmatched. Germline V gene lookup returns CDR1 SEHNR and CDR2 FQNEAQ (reference sequence). The CDR3, as DNA: TGTGCCAGCAGCTTAGTTCTTAGCGGGAGTGTTGAGCAGTACTTC. This sequence encodes CASSLVLSGSVEQYF.

The CDR3 sequence is CAGQPEGSDTQYF. The CDR3 nucleotides read TGTGCCGGACAACCGGAGGGGTCAGATACGCAGTATTTT. The chain is built from TRBV25-1 and TRBJ2-3; tentative D call: TRBD2 (6 bases). Germline CDR1 and CDR2: MGHDK and SYGVNS. The V gene lost 11 bases and the J gene lost 4 bases, with 16 bases spanning the gap. The CDR3 runs 13 residues.

In its sample, this clone was seen a few times. This rearrangement joins TRBV27 to TRBJ2-5; possibly TRBD2 for D (5 bases). V was cut by 0 bases and J by 9 bases, with 14 bases left in between. Per the germline V gene, CDR1 is MNHEY and CDR2 is SMNVEV (reference sequence). CDR3 size: 14 residues. Written as DNA, the CDR3 is TGTGCCAGCAGTTTATCGACCTCCGAGGGTTCCCAGTACTTC. This translates into CASSLSTSEGSQYF.

The count of this clone is one. Mismatch with germline at one junction end may stem from a read error. The rearrangement links TRBV5-1 to TRBJ2-4; D ambiguous. Germline CDR1 is SGHRS and CDR2 is YFSETQ. The CDR3 contains 13 residues. The CDR3 sequence is CASSLAARNIQYF. CDR3 DNA sequence: TGCGCCAGCAGCTTGGCCGCCAGAAACATTCAGTACTTC.

This chain joins TRBV28 and TRBJ2-7; 7 bases line up with TRBD1. There are 16 residues in the CDR3. Germline trimming cut 1 base from V and 0 bases from J; bases unmatched to any gene: 6. Germline loops: CDR1 MDHEN, CDR2 SYDVKM. CDR3 DNA sequence: TGTGCCAGCAGTTTATCCGGGACAGCTAGCTCCTACGAGCAGTACTTC. Residues: CASSLSGTASSYEQYF.

This chain connects TRBV5-4 to TRBJ2-7, with 9 positions matching TRBD2. The ends lost 0 bases at V and 3 bases at J; junction bases unmatched: 4. Germline assignment: CDR1 SGHNT and CDR2 YYREEE (reference sequence). This CDR3 has 15 amino acids. CDR3 sequence reads: CASSLGEAGGYEQYF. In DNA, the CDR3 is TGTGCCAGCAGCTTGGGGGAAGCGGGGGGCTACGAGCAGTACTTC.

This sequence joins TRBV5-4 and TRBJ2-3; D unclear. Germline V gives CDR1 SGHNT, CDR2 YYREEE (reference sequence). With 0 bases removed from V and 0 bases from J, the gap between germline ends came to 8 bases. This CDR3 is 15 amino acids long. CDR3 nucleotides: TGTGCCAGCAGCTTGGATTTGGCTAGCACAGATACGCAGTATTTT. The encoded protein is CASSLDLASTDTQYF.

The chain couples TRBV30 to TRBJ2-1, with 10 bases identical to TRBD2. Trimming removed 7 bases from V and 14 bases from J; junction bases left unmatched: 11. The CDR3 runs to 12 residues. Germline CDR1 reads GTSNPN; CDR2 reads SVGIG (reference sequence). The CDR3 reads CASQRLAGDKFF. The CDR3 DNA reads as TGTGCCTCTCAAAGACTAGCGGGCGACAAGTTCTTC.

This chain uses TRBV19 with TRBJ1-5; D is ambiguous. Trimming removed 3 bases at V and 0 bases at J, with 6 bases between. The CDR3 runs 14 residues. Looked up from germline, CDR1 is LNHDA and CDR2 is SQIVND (reference sequence). The CDR3: CASSMEASNQPQHF. The CDR3 bases are TGTGCCAGTAGTATGGAGGCTAGCAATCAGCCCCAGCATTTT.

The rearrangement uses TRBV19 and TRBJ1-5; 7 bases are shared with TRBD1. From germline, CDR1 is LNHDA and CDR2 SQIVND (reference sequence). The trim removed 6 bases at V and 5 bases at J, leaving 7 bases unmatched. The CDR3 consists of 14 residues. The CDR3 coding sequence is TGTGCCAGTAGCCACAGGGGCCGGGATCAGCCCCAGCATTTT. Amino acid sequence: CASSHRGRDQPQHF.

This clone was recorded once. The CDR3 DNA follows: TGCAGCGTCGGACGGGGGGGCGACGAGCAGTACTTC. Its translation: CSVGRGGDEQYF. The genes are TRBV29-1 and TRBJ2-7, with 8 bases lining up with TRBD2. The CDR3 covers 12 residues. CDR1 is SQVTM and CDR2 is ANQGSEA in the germline V gene. V dropped 6 bases and J dropped 5; count of bases not matched to a gene: 6.

In nucleotides, the CDR3 is TGTGCCAGCAGTTCTCAGGGAACAGATACGCAGTATTTT. Its protein is CASSSQGTDTQYF. V usage is TRBV27 and J usage is TRBJ2-3; tentatively, D is TRBD1 (5 bases). The CDR3 has 13 residues. Trimming shortened V by 4 bases and J by 3 bases, and 8 bases separated the two germline ends. Germline CDR1 MNHEY, CDR2 SMNVEV (reference sequence).